This T cell receptor (beta chain) was captured in a study of blood T cells in healthy people across ages. A sample-barcoded 5' primer and a J-beta primer mix were used in a second PCR of roughly 6 to 11 cycles. TCRdb processed the 5' RACE reads anew with MiXCR; each CDR3 protein has one entry. Of more than 900,000 distinct CDR3 sequences in the sample, roughly 29% were seen once. To note about this clonotype: The antigen is not known.

General study findings and limits: Estimated diversity across one million T cells was deemed an underestimate.

The CDR3 is 16 amino acids. Trimming shortened V by 6 bases and J by 8 bases, and 20 bases separated the two germline ends. In addition, the sample was reused for a study of T cells of mothers and their children. As that study records: Mother-child pairs who were related displayed a slightly higher overlap than unrelated pairs, a difference that was non-significant.

Source material: blood. The chain combines TRBV12-3 or TRBV12-4 with TRBJ1-6; D may be TRBD1 (6 bases). This TCR came from a woman between 35 and 50 years old in good health. The DNA for the CDR3 is TGTGCCAGCAGAGGGGGAGGGGCACTTCGGGATTCACCCCTCCACTTT. Translated, it gives CASRGGGALRDSPLHF.